The sequence of this T cell receptor beta chain was determined in a study of T cell repertoires in ileal Crohn's disease. Study information: Median disease duration was approximately eight years; 35% to 45% smoked at surgery. Whole-study results and caveats: Mucosal expansions were suggested to be mainly CD8 T cells.

Only in-frame clones appear in the TCRdb table, and some are missing; sequencing was by immunoSEQ multiplex PCR. The table records about 8,000 clones, roughly 96% of them present only once. The germline CDR1 and CDR2 sequences are MNHEY and SVGAGI. This CDR3 contains 14 residues. V lost 7 bases to trimming and J lost 4 bases, with 16 bases between them. This clone showed up just once. Antigen specificity is unknown. Sequencing input: ileal tissue. This receptor was identified in an adult with Crohn's disease. The chain joins TRBV6-5 to TRBJ2-5; a weak D match, TRBD2 (7 bases). CDR3 loop: CASTQGGGGETQYF. The CDR3 bases are TGTGCCAGCACCCAAGGGGGGGGAGGAGAGACCCAGTACTTC.